The clone carrying this T cell receptor beta chain was seen a handful of times. The entry originates in a study of T cells after yellow fever vaccination. Study-level background: Any fraction with a low cell number was prepared using SMART-Seq v4 Ultra Low Input.

CDR1 and CDR2 from the germline V gene are MGHRA and YSYEKL. V gave up 0 bases and J gave up 5 bases, with 13 bases separating them. The CDR3 consists of 15 residues. One entry per CDR3 protein, called by TCRdb with MiXCR from the 5' RACE reads. The sample has about 350,000 distinct CDR3 sequences, 7% to 10% seen once. This specimen consisted of PBMCs, obtained roughly 47 days after the first yellow fever vaccination. The TCR sequence derives from a man aged 18 to 29 who received the YFV17D yellow fever vaccine. This chain connects TRBV4-1 to TRBJ2-5; TRBD1 is a possible D gene (5 bases). As DNA, the CDR3 is TGCGCCAGCAGCCAAGAAGGGCAGGGCTGGGAGACCCAGTACTTC. It codes for CASSQEGQGWETQYF.